The next 9 T cell receptor beta chains were all read from a single sample in a study of control samples from healthy donors and cancer patients. Profiling relied on immunoSEQ multiplex PCR, and the TCRdb table lists in-frame clones only, not all of them. The sample consists of approximately 160,000 clones, about 94% of them appearing once. The sequencing input was blood. The receptors shown here come from a woman aged 55-75 years in good health.

This chain connects TRBV21-1 to TRBJ2-2. TRBV21-1 is a recognized pseudogene. The CDR3 is made up of 22 amino acids. CDR3 amino acids: CASSKAGDLGPEARPNTGELFF. The CDR3 region has the DNA TGTGCCAGCAGCAAAGCAGGTGATCTTGGACCCGAGGCCCGACCGAACACCGGGGAGCTGTTTTTT.

This rearrangement joins TRBV18 to TRBJ1-2, with D hard to call. Trimming removed 1 base from V and 8 bases from J, with 11 bases in between. Germline CDR1 is KGHSH and CDR2 is LQKENI. This CDR3 has 13 residues. CDR3 nucleotide sequence: TGTGCCAGCTCACCACGGATGCCTCCCGGCTACACCTTC. Translation: CASSPRMPPGYTF.

V usage is TRBV6-6 and J usage is TRBJ1-2; 10 bases line up with TRBD1. This CDR3 contains 13 residues. Trimming removed 8 bases from V and 5 bases from J; junction bases left unmatched: 5. The germline CDR1 and CDR2 sequences are MNHNY and SVGAGI (reference sequence). In nucleotides, the CDR3 is TGTGCCAGCCGCGGGACAGGGGCTTATGGCTACACCTTC. It specifies CASRGTGAYGYTF.

The V gene is TRBV5-1, the J gene TRBJ1-2; no definite D call. In germline, CDR1 is SGHRS, CDR2 YFSETQ. The CDR3 totals 16 residues. V was shortened by 4 bases and J by 5 bases, with 21 bases between the two germline ends. The CDR3 DNA reads TGCGCCAGCAGCCCGCGGAGTACCAGAAACTTATATGGCTACACCTTC. This translates into CASSPRSTRNLYGYTF.

The chain combines TRBV5-1 with TRBJ2-1, with 9 bases matching TRBD2. This CDR3 comprises 16 residues. V lost 0 bases to trimming and J lost 4 bases; unmatched junction nucleotides: 5. The germline V gene encodes CDR1 SGHRS and CDR2 YFSETQ. The CDR3 reads CASSLAPRGGYNEQFF. The CDR3 DNA follows: TGCGCCAGCAGCTTGGCCCCGCGGGGGGGTTACAATGAGCAGTTCTTC.

This clone was recorded once. The rearrangement links TRBV5-1 to TRBJ2-5; 8 bases line up with TRBD1. V lost 4 bases and J lost 0; bases outside the gene matches: 5. From germline, CDR1 is SGHRS and CDR2 YFSETQ. The CDR3 contains 15 residues. CDR3 in amino acids: CASSRTGPNQETQYF. CDR3 DNA sequence: TGCGCCAGCAGCCGGACAGGGCCCAACCAAGAGACCCAGTACTTC.

The chain uses TRBV6-2 or TRBV6-3 and TRBJ2-1; 7 bases match TRBD2. The CDR3 has 17 amino acids. CDR1 and CDR2 (germline): MNHEY, SVGEGT. V lost 0 bases and J lost 4; bases outside the gene matches: 9. The CDR3 region has the DNA TGTGCCAGCAGTTACTCCCCTCCGGGGGGTATTTACAATGAGCAGTTCTTC. Encoded protein: CASSYSPPGGIYNEQFF.

The chain combines TRBV18 with TRBJ1-6, with D perhaps TRBD1 (5 bases). CDR3 length: 16 amino acids. V was clipped by 0 bases and J by 9 bases, with 15 bases between them. Looked up from germline, CDR1 is KGHSH and CDR2 is LQKENI. DNA of the CDR3: TGTGCCAGCTCACCACCGGACACTGTAGGAGGTTCACCCCTCCACTTT. Amino acid sequence: CASSPPDTVGGSPLHF.

V gene TRBV5-1 combines with J gene TRBJ2-2, with D perhaps TRBD1 (5 bases). This CDR3 has 15 amino acids. CDR1 and CDR2 (germline): SGHRS, YFSETQ. With 4 bases removed from V and 3 bases from J, the gap between germline ends came to 13 bases. The CDR3 DNA sequence: TGCGCCAGCAGCGCTCGTGGGGCTGACACCGGGGAGCTGTTTTTT. As protein: CASSARGADTGELFF.